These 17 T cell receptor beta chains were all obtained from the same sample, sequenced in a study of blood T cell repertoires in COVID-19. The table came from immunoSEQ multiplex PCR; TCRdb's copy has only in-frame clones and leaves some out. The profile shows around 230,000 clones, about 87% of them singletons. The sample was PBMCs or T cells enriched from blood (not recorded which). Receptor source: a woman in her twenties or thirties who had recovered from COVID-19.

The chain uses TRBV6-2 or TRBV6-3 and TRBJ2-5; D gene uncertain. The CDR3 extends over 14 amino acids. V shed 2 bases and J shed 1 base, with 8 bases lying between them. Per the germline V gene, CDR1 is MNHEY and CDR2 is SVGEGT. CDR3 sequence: CASSYRGFQETQYF. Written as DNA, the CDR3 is TGTGCCAGCAGTTACCGAGGTTTCCAAGAGACCCAGTACTTC.

Here the CDR3 DNA reads TGTGCCAGCAGTCAAGGACAGGGGGCCGTTGGCTACACCTTC. Protein: CASSQGQGAVGYTF. The V and J genes are TRBV6-4 and TRBJ1-2; TRBD1 aligns across 11 bases. V was clipped by 5 bases and J by 7 bases; unmatched bases: 6. In germline, CDR1 is MRHNA, CDR2 SNTAGT. This CDR3 has 14 amino acids.

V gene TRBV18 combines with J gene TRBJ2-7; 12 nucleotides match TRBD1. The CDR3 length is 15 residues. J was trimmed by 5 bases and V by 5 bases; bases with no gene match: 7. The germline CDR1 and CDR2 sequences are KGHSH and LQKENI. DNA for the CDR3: TGTGCCAGCTCAGACCGGGACAGGGGGCAACACGAGCAGTACTTC. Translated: CASSDRDRGQHEQYF.

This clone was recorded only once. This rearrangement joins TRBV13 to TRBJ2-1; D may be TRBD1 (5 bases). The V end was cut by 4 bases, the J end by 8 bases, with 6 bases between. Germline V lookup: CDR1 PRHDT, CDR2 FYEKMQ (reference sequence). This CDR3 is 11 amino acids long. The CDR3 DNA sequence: TGTGCCAGCAGCTCGACAGATGAGCAGTTCTTC. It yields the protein CASSSTDEQFF.

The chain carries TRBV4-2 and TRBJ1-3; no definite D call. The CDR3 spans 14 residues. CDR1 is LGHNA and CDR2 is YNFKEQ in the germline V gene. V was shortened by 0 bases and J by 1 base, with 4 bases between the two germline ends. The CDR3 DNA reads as TGTGCCAGCAGCCAAGACAGGTCTGGAAACACCATATATTTT. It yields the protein CASSQDRSGNTIYF.

CDR3 sequence: CASSPLRADGELFF. The CDR3 DNA reads TGTGCCAGCAGCCCCCTGCGGGCCGACGGGGAGCTGTTTTTT. This chain connects TRBV11-3 to TRBJ2-2; tentative D call: TRBD2 (5 bases). V was clipped by 5 bases and J by 7 bases, with 14 bases between them. Looked up from germline, CDR1 is SGHNT and CDR2 is YENEEA. The CDR3 extends over 14 amino acids.

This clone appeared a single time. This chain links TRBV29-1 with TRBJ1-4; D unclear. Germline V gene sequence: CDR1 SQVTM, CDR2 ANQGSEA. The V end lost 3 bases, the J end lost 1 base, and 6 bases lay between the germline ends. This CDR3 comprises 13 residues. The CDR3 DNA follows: TGCAGCGTTGAGGCCCGAACTAATGAAAAACTGTTTTTT. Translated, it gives CSVEARTNEKLFF.

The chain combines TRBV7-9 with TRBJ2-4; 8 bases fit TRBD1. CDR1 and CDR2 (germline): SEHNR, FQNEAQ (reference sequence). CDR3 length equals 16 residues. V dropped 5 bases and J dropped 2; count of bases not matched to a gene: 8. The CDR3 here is CASSTRTGNTKNIQYF. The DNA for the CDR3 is TGTGCCAGCAGCACACGGACAGGGAATACCAAAAACATTCAGTACTTC.

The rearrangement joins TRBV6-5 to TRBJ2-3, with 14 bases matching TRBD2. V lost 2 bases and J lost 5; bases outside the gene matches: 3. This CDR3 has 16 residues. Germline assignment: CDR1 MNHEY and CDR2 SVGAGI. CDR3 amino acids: CASSYGTSGGGDTQYF. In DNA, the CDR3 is TGTGCCAGCAGTTACGGGACTAGCGGGGGAGGAGATACGCAGTATTTT.

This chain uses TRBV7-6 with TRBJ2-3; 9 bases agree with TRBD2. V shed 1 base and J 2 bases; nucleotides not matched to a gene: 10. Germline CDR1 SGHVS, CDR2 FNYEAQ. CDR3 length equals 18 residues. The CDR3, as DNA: TGTGCCAGCAGCTTAGGGCCTAGCGGGGCGGATTACACAGATACGCAGTATTTT. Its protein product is CASSLGPSGADYTDTQYF.

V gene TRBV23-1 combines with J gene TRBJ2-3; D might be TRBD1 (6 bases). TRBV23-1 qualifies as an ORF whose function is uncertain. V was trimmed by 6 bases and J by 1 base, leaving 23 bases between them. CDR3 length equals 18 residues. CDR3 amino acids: CASSLFGTRKTCTDTQYF. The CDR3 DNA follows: TGCGCCAGCAGCCTGTTCGGGACAAGAAAAACCTGCACAGATACGCAGTATTTT.

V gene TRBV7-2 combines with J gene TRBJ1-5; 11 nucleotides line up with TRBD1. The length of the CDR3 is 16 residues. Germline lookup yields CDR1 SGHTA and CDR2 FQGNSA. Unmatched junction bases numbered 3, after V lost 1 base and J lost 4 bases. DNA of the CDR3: TGTGCCAGCAGCTTAGTGGGGACAGGGGGAAATCAGCCCCAGCATTTT. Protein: CASSLVGTGGNQPQHF.

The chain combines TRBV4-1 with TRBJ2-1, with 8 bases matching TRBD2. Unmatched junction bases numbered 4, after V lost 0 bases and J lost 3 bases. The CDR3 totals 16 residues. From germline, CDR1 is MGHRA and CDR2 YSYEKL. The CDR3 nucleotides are TGCGCCAGCAGCCAAGATGGAAGCGGGGGCTACAATGAGCAGTTCTTC. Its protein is CASSQDGSGGYNEQFF.

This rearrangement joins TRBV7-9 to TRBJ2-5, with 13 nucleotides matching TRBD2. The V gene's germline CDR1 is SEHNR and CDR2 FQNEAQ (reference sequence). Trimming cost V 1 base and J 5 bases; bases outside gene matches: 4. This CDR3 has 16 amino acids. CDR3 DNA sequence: TGTGCCAGCAGCTTAGTTGGACTAGCGGGGGAGGAGACCCAGTACTTC. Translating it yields CASSLVGLAGEETQYF.

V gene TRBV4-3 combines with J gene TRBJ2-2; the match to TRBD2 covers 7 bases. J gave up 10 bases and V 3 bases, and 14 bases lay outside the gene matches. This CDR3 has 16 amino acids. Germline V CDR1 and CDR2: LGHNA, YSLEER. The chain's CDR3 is CASSQTSYPSAAELFF. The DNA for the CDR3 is TGCGCCAGCAGCCAGACTAGCTACCCTTCTGCAGCGGAGCTGTTTTTT.

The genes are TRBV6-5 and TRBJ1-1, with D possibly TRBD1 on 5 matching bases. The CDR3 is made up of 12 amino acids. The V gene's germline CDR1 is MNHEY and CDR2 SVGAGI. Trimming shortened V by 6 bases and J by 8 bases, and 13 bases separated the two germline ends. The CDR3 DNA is TGTGCCAGCAGCCCGGGGGAGGGGGAAGCTTTCTTT. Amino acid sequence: CASSPGEGEAFF.

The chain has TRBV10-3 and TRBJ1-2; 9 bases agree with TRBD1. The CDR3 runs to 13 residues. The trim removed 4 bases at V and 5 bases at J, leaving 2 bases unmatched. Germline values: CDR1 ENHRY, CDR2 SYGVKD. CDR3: CAISAGTGYGYTF. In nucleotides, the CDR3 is TGTGCCATCAGTGCCGGGACAGGGTATGGCTACACCTTC.